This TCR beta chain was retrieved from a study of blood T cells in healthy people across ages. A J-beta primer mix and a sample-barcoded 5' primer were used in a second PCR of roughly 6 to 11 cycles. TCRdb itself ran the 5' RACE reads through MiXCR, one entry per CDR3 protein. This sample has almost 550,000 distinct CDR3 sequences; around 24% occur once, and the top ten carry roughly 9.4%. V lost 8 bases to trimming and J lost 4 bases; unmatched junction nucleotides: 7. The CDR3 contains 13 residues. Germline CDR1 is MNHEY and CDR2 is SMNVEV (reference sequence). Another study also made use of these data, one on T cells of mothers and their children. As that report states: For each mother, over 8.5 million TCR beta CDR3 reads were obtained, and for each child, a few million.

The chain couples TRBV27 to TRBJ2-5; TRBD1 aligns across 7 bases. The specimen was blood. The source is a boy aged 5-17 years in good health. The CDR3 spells CASAHRQGETQYF. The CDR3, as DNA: TGTGCCAGCGCGCACCGACAGGGAGAGACCCAGTACTTC.